This T cell receptor beta chain was identified in a study of OX40 agonist ivuxolimab in advanced cancers. Overall study context: Patients were treated with ivuxolimab, an agonistic anti-OX40 (CD134) antibody. Study-wide results and caveats: Some nonresponders additionally presented with little normalized T-cell clonal expansion. At doses 0.1 to 3.0 mg/kg, CD4+ and CD8+ clones expanded.

TCRdb's copy holds only in-frame clones and misses some; the assay was immunoSEQ multiplex PCR. The table includes fewer than 30,000 clones, more than 80% detected once. On this clone itself: The antigen is unknown.

This TCR was sampled from an adult with an advanced solid tumor such as melanoma, head and neck, liver or kidney cancer. Sequenced material: CD4+ or CD8+ T cells sorted from blood, taken in a trial of the OX40 agonist ivuxolimab.

CDR3 amino acids: CASSTTSNRYEQYF. CDR3 bases: TGTGCCAGCAGCACAACTAGTAACCGCTACGAGCAGTACTTC. The chain recombines TRBV7-9 with TRBJ2-7; perhaps TRBD2 as D (5 bases). Germline V lookup: CDR1 SEHNR, CDR2 FQNEAQ (reference sequence). The V end was cut by 5 bases, the J end by 3 bases, with 14 bases between. CDR3 length equals 14 residues.